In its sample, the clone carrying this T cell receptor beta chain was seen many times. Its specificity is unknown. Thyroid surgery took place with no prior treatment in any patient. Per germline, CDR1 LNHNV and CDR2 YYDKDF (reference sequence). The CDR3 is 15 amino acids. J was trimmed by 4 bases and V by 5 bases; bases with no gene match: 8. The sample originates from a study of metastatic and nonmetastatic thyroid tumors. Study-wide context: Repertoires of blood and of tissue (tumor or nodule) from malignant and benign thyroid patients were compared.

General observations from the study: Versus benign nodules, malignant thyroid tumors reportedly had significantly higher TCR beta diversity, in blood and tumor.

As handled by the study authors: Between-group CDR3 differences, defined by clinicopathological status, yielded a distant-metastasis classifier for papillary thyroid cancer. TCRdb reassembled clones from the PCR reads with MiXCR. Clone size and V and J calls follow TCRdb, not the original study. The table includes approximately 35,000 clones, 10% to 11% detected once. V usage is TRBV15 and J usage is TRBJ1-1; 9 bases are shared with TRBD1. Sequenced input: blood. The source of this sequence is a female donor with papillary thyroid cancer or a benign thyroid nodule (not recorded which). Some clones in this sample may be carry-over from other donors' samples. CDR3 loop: CATSSRQGEITEAFF. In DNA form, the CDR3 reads TGTGCCACCAGCTCCCGACAGGGGGAGATCACTGAAGCTTTCTTT. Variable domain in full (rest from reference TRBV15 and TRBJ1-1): DAMVIQNPRYQVTQFGKPVTLSCSQTLNHNVMYWYQQKSSQAPKLLFHYYDKDFNNEADTPDNFQSRRPNTSFCFLDIRSPGLGDTAMYLCATSSRQGEITEAFFGQGTRLTVV.